The 6 T cell receptor beta chains reported below all come from one sample, sequenced in a study of blood T cells in healthy people across ages. PCR was performed a second time for about 7 to 12 cycles using a sample-barcoded 5' primer and a J-beta primer mix. MiXCR was run by TCRdb on the 5' RACE reads, yielding one entry per CDR3 protein. The data contain around 970,000 distinct CDR3 sequences, just over 50% of them singletons. The source material was blood. The receptors were sampled from a woman aged 55-69 years in good health.

This clonotype was seen more than once but under ten times. V usage is TRBV29-1 and J usage is TRBJ2-3, with D perhaps assigned TRBD1 or TRBD2 (5 bases each). The V gene's germline CDR1 is SQVTM and CDR2 ANQGSEA. The ends were cut back, 4 bases at V and 4 bases at J, with 24 bases in the middle. The CDR3 consists of 17 residues. The CDR3 sequence: CSVALPGADLAPDTQYF. The CDR3 DNA sequence: TGCAGCGTTGCGCTCCCCGGGGCGGACCTTGCTCCAGATACGCAGTATTTT.

This chain uses TRBV7-2 with TRBJ2-1; no clear D. The germline V and J ends were trimmed by 2 bases and 6 bases, with 5 bases remaining between them. Per germline, CDR1 SGHTA and CDR2 FQGNSA. The CDR3 runs 12 residues. The CDR3 loop reads CASSLMVNEQFF. DNA of the CDR3: TGTGCCAGCAGCTTAATGGTCAATGAGCAGTTCTTC.

This chain connects TRBV5-5 to TRBJ2-7, with 7 nucleotides matching TRBD2. Germline CDR1 SGHKS, CDR2 YYEKEE (reference sequence). V dropped 2 bases and J dropped 5; count of bases not matched to a gene: 16. This CDR3 spans 17 amino acids. The CDR3 coding sequence is TGTGCCAGCAGCTTCCCCCGGTGGACGGGAGGTAGGAACGAGCAGTACTTC. Its translation: CASSFPRWTGGRNEQYF.

The V call is TRBV6-2 or TRBV6-3, the J call TRBJ2-5, with D uncertain. CDR3 length: 12 residues. The V end was cut by 1 base, the J end by 5 bases, with 5 bases between. Germline lookup yields CDR1 MNHEY and CDR2 SVGEGT. The CDR3 reads CASSYFRETQYF. CDR3 nucleotides: TGTGCCAGCAGTTACTTTAGGGAGACCCAGTACTTC.

The gene calls are TRBV7-9 and TRBJ2-3; a possible D gene is TRBD2 (6 bases). Germline CDR1 SEHNR, CDR2 FQNEAQ (reference sequence). The V and J ends lost 1 base and 4 bases respectively, with 9 bases between them. This CDR3 has 14 amino acids. The CDR3 loop is CASSLGGNADTQYF. In nucleotides, the CDR3 is TGTGCCAGCAGCTTAGGCGGGAATGCAGATACGCAGTATTTT.

The chain is built from TRBV28 and TRBJ2-3, with D possibly TRBD1 on 5 matching bases. This CDR3 has 14 residues. Looked up from germline, CDR1 is MDHEN and CDR2 is SYDVKM. Trimming took 5 bases from V and 2 from J, leaving 11 bases between them. CDR3 in DNA: TGTGCCAGCAGTGTAGGACAAAACACAGATACGCAGTATTTT. Its protein product is CASSVGQNTDTQYF.